Shown below are 11 T cell receptor beta chains from a single sample sequenced in a study of OX40 agonist ivuxolimab in advanced cancers. Only in-frame clones appear in the TCRdb table, and some are missing; sequencing was by immunoSEQ multiplex PCR. The sample has around 55,000 clones; 77% are singletons. The specimen was CD4+ or CD8+ T cells sorted from blood, collected in a trial of the OX40 agonist ivuxolimab. The receptors come from an adult with an advanced solid tumor such as melanoma, head and neck, liver or kidney cancer.

The DNA of the CDR3 is TGTGCCAGCAGTTTAAGGACGGTCTACGAGCAGTACTTC. It translates to CASSLRTVYEQYF. The chain has TRBV28 and TRBJ2-7; D gene unclear. CDR1 is MDHEN, CDR2 SYDVKM, per germline. The CDR3 consists of 13 residues. V lost 2 bases and J lost 3, with 8 bases in between.

This sequence joins TRBV29-1 and TRBJ2-7; D tentatively reads TRBD1 or TRBD2 (6 bases each). The CDR3 covers 15 residues. Germline loops: CDR1 SQVTM, CDR2 ANQGSEA. V was trimmed by 0 bases and J by 3 bases, leaving 15 bases between them. CDR3 coding DNA: TGCAGCGTTGAAGATCGGAGGGGGGCGAGCTACGAGCAGTACTTC. Its protein is CSVEDRRGASYEQYF.

The chain combines TRBV2 with TRBJ2-2; 11 bases are a match to TRBD2. V was pared by 7 bases and J by 5 bases, with 9 bases of the junction left unmatched. The CDR3 runs 16 residues. Germline V gives CDR1 SNHLY, CDR2 FYNNEI. The CDR3 DNA reads as TGTGCCAGCAAGGGTTCGTTAGCGGGAGGGACCGGGGAGCTGTTTTTT. Its protein is CASKGSLAGGTGELFF. Looking up the rest from reference TRBV2 and TRBJ2-2 gives the full variable domain: EPEVTQTPSHQVTQMGQEVILRCVPISNHLYFYWYRQILGQKVEFLVSFYNNEISEKSEIFDDQFSVERPDGSNFTLKIRSTKLEDSAMYFCASKGSLAGGTGELFFGEGSRLTVL.

V gene TRBV5-6 combines with J gene TRBJ1-5, with 8 bases lining up with TRBD1. V dropped 4 bases and J dropped 7; count of bases not matched to a gene: 7. The CDR3 contains 14 residues. Germline V gene lookup returns CDR1 SGHDT and CDR2 YYEEEE. CDR3 protein: CASSPRTGHQPQHF. The CDR3 DNA follows: TGTGCCAGCAGCCCCCGGACAGGGCACCAGCCCCAGCATTTT.

The rearrangement joins TRBV5-1 to TRBJ1-1; TRBD1 agrees at 7 bases. Unmatched junction bases numbered 10, after V lost 4 bases and J lost 4 bases. Germline values: CDR1 SGHRS, CDR2 YFSETQ. The CDR3 sequence is 15 residues long. The DNA for the CDR3 is TGCGCCAGCAGCAGAACAGGGGTTGGAACCACTGAAGCTTTCTTT. Its translation: CASSRTGVGTTEAFF.

The V and J genes are TRBV5-6 and TRBJ2-5; 9 bases are a match to TRBD1. The J segment lost 7 bases and the V segment lost 2 bases, leaving 6 bases of the junction unmatched. The CDR3 contains 14 residues. Germline V gives CDR1 SGHDT, CDR2 YYEEEE. Written as DNA, the CDR3 is TGTGCCAGCAGCTTCACAGGGGGCAGGGGGACCCAGTACTTC. Translation gives CASSFTGGRGTQYF.

Only a few counts were recorded for this clone. CDR3 sequence: CASSLHSRSYEQYF. The DNA of the CDR3 is TGCGCCAGCAGCTTGCACAGCCGCTCCTACGAGCAGTACTTC. The chain carries TRBV5-1 and TRBJ2-7, with D hard to call. The germline gives CDR1 SGHRS, CDR2 YFSETQ. This CDR3 spans 14 amino acids. Trimming took off 1 base at V and 0 bases at J, with 8 bases between the two ends.

The chain recombines TRBV4-1 with TRBJ2-3; TRBD2 is a possible D gene (5 bases). The V end was cut by 4 bases, the J end by 0 bases, with 11 bases between. Germline lookup yields CDR1 MGHRA and CDR2 YSYEKL. The CDR3 runs 15 residues. This CDR3 is CASSPRRTSTDTQYF. CDR3 nucleotides: TGCGCCAGCAGCCCCCGAAGGACTAGCACAGATACGCAGTATTTT.

The chain carries TRBV9 and TRBJ2-5, with TRBD1 matching over 10 bases. The length of the CDR3 is 16 residues. CDR1 and CDR2 from the germline V gene are SGDLS and YYNGEE. Trimming removed 0 bases from V and 3 bases from J; junction bases left unmatched: 5. In nucleotides, the CDR3 is TGTGCCAGCAGCGTAGGTCCGGACAGGGGGGAAGAGACCCAGTACTTC. Encoded protein: CASSVGPDRGEETQYF.

The rearrangement joins TRBV11-2 to TRBJ1-5; maybe TRBD1 (6 bases). Trimming left V 5 bases short and J 4 bases short, with 9 bases between. The germline CDR1 and CDR2 sequences are SGHAT and FQNNGV. The CDR3 consists of 13 residues. The CDR3 is CASSVGGNQPQHF. The DNA of the CDR3 is TGTGCCAGCAGCGTAGGGGGGAATCAGCCCCAGCATTTT.

V and J are TRBV18 and TRBJ2-3; TRBD1 is a possible D gene (6 bases). V was pared by 3 bases and J by 1 base, with 8 bases between. This CDR3 contains 14 residues. CDR1 KGHSH and CDR2 LQKENI come from the germline V gene. This chain's CDR3 is CASSPRTGTDTQYF. The CDR3 DNA reads as TGTGCCAGCTCACCGAGGACAGGCACAGATACGCAGTATTTT.